Presented here are 19 T cell receptor beta chains from one specimen sequenced in a study of T cells in tumors after PD-1 blockade. Profiling relied on immunoSEQ multiplex PCR, and the TCRdb table lists in-frame clones only, not all of them. The table includes about 47,000 clones, 70% to 85% detected once. Sequences were derived from PBMCs, sampled before anti-PD-1 therapy. All receptors come from a human donor with advanced basal cell or squamous cell carcinoma (not recorded which).

The V call is TRBV27, the J call TRBJ2-1; 10 nucleotides line up with TRBD2. Germline assignment: CDR1 MNHEY and CDR2 SMNVEV (reference sequence). Trimming removed 7 bases from V and 7 bases from J; junction bases left unmatched: 10. The CDR3 has 15 amino acids. The DNA of the CDR3 is TGTGCCAGCACCCTAGGAGCGGGAGGGAGAAATGAGCAGTTCTTC. This sequence encodes CASTLGAGGRNEQFF.

This chain joins TRBV2 and TRBJ2-7; no firm D call. The V end lost 4 bases, the J end lost 7 bases, and 17 bases lay between the germline ends. Germline loops: CDR1 SNHLY, CDR2 FYNNEI. The CDR3 totals 14 residues. DNA for the CDR3: TGTGCCAGCAGTGCCATGGCTTATTCATCTGAGCAGTACTTC. It yields the protein CASSAMAYSSEQYF.

V and J are TRBV11-3 and TRBJ2-3; 7 bases map to TRBD1. This CDR3 comprises 18 residues. Losses at the gene ends were 5 bases for V and 0 bases for J; bases not matched to a gene: 14. Germline V gives CDR1 SGHNT, CDR2 YENEEA. The CDR3 nucleotides read TGTGCCAGCAGCGTCGGGACAGTCTTCCTTACTAGCACAGATACGCAGTATTTT. Its protein is CASSVGTVFLTSTDTQYF. Based on the CDR3 plus reference TRBV11-3 and TRBJ2-3, the full variable domain is EAGVVQSPRYKIIEKKQPVAFWCNPISGHNTLYWYLQNLGQGPELLIRYENEEAVDDSQLPKDRFSAERLKGVDSTLKIQPAELGDSAVYLCASSVGTVFLTSTDTQYFGPGTRLTVL.

This clone was found a few times. The V call is TRBV12-3 or TRBV12-4, the J call TRBJ2-2, with D perhaps TRBD1 (6 bases). This CDR3 is 13 amino acids long. The ends were cut back, 7 bases at V and 7 bases at J, with 13 bases in the middle. Here the CDR3 DNA reads TGTGCCAGCACTAGACAGGTCGGCGGGGAGCTGTTTTTT. It specifies CASTRQVGGELFF.

The V and J genes are TRBV7-3 and TRBJ2-2; TRBD2 matches 10 bases. Per the germline V gene, CDR1 is SGHTA and CDR2 is FQGTGA. The CDR3 contains 18 residues. V gave up 5 bases and J gave up 0 bases; unmatched junction bases: 9. For the CDR3, the DNA is TGTGCCAGCAGCCCAGCCGCAGGACTAGCGGCGAACACCGGGGAGCTGTTTTTT. Protein product: CASSPAAGLAANTGELFF.

This rearrangement joins TRBV10-2 to TRBJ2-3; maybe TRBD2 (5 bases). V was shortened by 5 bases and J by 3 bases, with 12 bases between the two germline ends. The CDR3 sequence is 14 residues long. Germline CDR1 and CDR2: WSHSY and SAAADI. DNA of the CDR3: TGCGCCAGCAGTAGTTCCCGGGGAACAGATACGCAGTATTTT. Translating it yields CASSSSRGTDTQYF.

The chain combines TRBV9 with TRBJ1-1; D is possibly TRBD1 (5 bases). This CDR3 has 14 residues. The germline gives CDR1 SGDLS, CDR2 YYNGEE. With 4 bases removed from V and 1 base from J, the gap between germline ends came to 11 bases. The CDR3 here is CASSPGPQNTEAFF. CDR3 coding DNA: TGTGCCAGCAGCCCGGGACCTCAGAACACTGAAGCTTTCTTT.

This sequence joins TRBV7-8 and TRBJ2-5, with no clear D. Between the trimmed V and J ends, which lost 0 bases and 0 bases, there was a span of 11 bases. Germline V lookup: CDR1 SGHVS, CDR2 FQNEAQ. This CDR3 is built from 16 residues. This chain's CDR3 is CASSLAVAQYQETQYF. The CDR3 DNA is TGTGCCAGCAGCTTAGCGGTAGCCCAGTACCAAGAGACCCAGTACTTC. Complete variable domain (other parts from reference TRBV7-8 and TRBJ2-5): GAGVSQSPRYKVAKRGQDVALRCDPISGHVSLFWYQQALGQGPEFLTYFQNEAQLDKSGLPSDRFFAERPEGSVSTLKIQRTQQEDSAVYLCASSLAVAQYQETQYFGPGTRLLVL.

This chain connects TRBV6-5 to TRBJ2-5, with D perhaps matching TRBD2 (5 bases). The germline CDR1 and CDR2 sequences are MNHEY and SVGAGI. Deletions cut 0 bases from V and 5 bases from J, with 13 bases between. The CDR3 runs 15 residues. The DNA for the CDR3 is TGTGCCAGCAGTTACTCGAGCGGATCCTTGGAGACCCAGTACTTC. Its protein product is CASSYSSGSLETQYF.

This clone was seen just once. The chain employs TRBV12-3 or TRBV12-4 and TRBJ1-1; D is unresolved. The CDR3 runs 13 residues. The V end lost 0 bases, the J end lost 6 bases, and 8 bases lay between the germline ends. Here the CDR3 reads CASSLARLAEAFF. The CDR3 DNA is TGTGCCAGCAGTTTAGCGAGGCTGGCTGAAGCTTTCTTT.

The chain has TRBV19 and TRBJ2-1, with 8 bases aligning to TRBD1. The germline CDR1 and CDR2 sequences are LNHDA and SQIVND (reference sequence). The CDR3 is 15 residues long. V lost 6 bases to trimming and J lost 7 bases; unmatched junction nucleotides: 11. The CDR3 reads CASSRVQGAGNEQFF. In DNA, the CDR3 is TGTGCCAGTAGCCGGGTTCAGGGGGCGGGGAATGAGCAGTTCTTC. Combining the CDR3 with reference TRBV19 and TRBJ2-1 gives the whole variable domain DGGITQSPKYLFRKEGQNVTLSCEQNLNHDAMYWYRQDPGQGLRLIYYSQIVNDFQKGDIAEGYSVSREKKESFPLTVTSAQKNPTAFYLCASSRVQGAGNEQFFGPGTRLTVL.

This chain's CDR3 is CASSLTSGDTDTQYF. CDR3 DNA sequence: TGTGCCAGCAGCCTGACTAGCGGAGACACAGATACGCAGTATTTT. The V gene is TRBV7-3, the J gene TRBJ2-3; 9 bases are shared with TRBD2. Germline assignment: CDR1 SGHTA and CDR2 FQGTGA. This CDR3 region has 15 residues. The V segment lost 5 bases and the J segment 2 bases; nucleotides outside the gene matches: 5.

The CDR3 protein is CASSFLNEQFF. Written as DNA, the CDR3 is TGTGCCAGCAGTTTTTTGAATGAGCAGTTCTTC. V gene TRBV6-5 combines with J gene TRBJ2-1; D remains unclear. The CDR3 spans 11 residues. Trimming stripped 4 bases from V and 7 bases from J, with 5 bases between. Germline loops: CDR1 MNHEY, CDR2 SVGAGI.

V usage is TRBV3-1 (or the pseudogene TRBV3-2) and J usage is TRBJ1-1, with D perhaps matching TRBD1 (5 bases). The CDR3 sequence is 13 residues long. Per the germline V gene, CDR1 is LGHDT and CDR2 is YNNKEL (reference sequence). Trimming took 5 bases from V and 8 from J, leaving 15 bases between them. The CDR3 loop is CASSSSGGREAFF. CDR3 in DNA: TGTGCCAGCAGCTCGTCGGGGGGACGGGAAGCTTTCTTT.

To note about this clone: Within the sample, other DNA sequences also encode this same CDR3. This chain links TRBV18 with TRBJ1-1; TRBD1 agrees at 7 bases. V shed 3 bases, J shed 6 bases, and the junction held 7 bases outside the gene matches. The V gene's germline CDR1 is KGHSH and CDR2 LQKENI. The CDR3 is made up of 14 amino acids. The CDR3, as DNA: TGTGCCAGCTCACCGCCCCAGGGGGGCGCTGAAGCTTTCTTT. Protein sequence: CASSPPQGGAEAFF.

The chain employs TRBV19 and TRBJ1-1; D ambiguous. V was pared by 3 bases and J by 1 base, with 9 bases between. Germline CDR1 reads LNHDA; CDR2 reads SQIVND (reference sequence). This CDR3 spans 14 amino acids. The CDR3 protein is CASSMWHPNTEAFF. In DNA, the CDR3 is TGTGCCAGTAGTATGTGGCACCCGAACACTGAAGCTTTCTTT.

By share of the sample, this clone is medium-sized. V is TRBV2 and J is TRBJ2-7; TRBD2 matches at 13 bases. This CDR3 has 16 amino acids. The germline V gene encodes CDR1 SNHLY and CDR2 FYNNEI. Trimming took 6 bases from V and 2 from J; bases not matched to a gene: 7. This CDR3 reads CASSAELAGGPYEQYF. The CDR3 DNA reads as TGTGCCAGCAGCGCTGAACTAGCGGGGGGGCCCTACGAGCAGTACTTC.

V is TRBV15 and J is TRBJ2-7; 7 bases are shared with TRBD2. The CDR3 is 14 residues long. Germline loops: CDR1 LNHNV, CDR2 YYDKDF (reference sequence). V lost 9 bases to trimming and J lost 0 bases; unmatched junction nucleotides: 8. CDR3 nucleotide sequence: TGTGCCACTCGGGGTGCGGGGGTCTCCTACGAGCAGTACTTC. Its translation: CATRGAGVSYEQYF.

This sequence joins TRBV6-2 or TRBV6-3 and TRBJ2-3, with 11 bases matching TRBD2. The CDR3 spans 19 residues. Germline trimming cut 5 bases from V and 4 bases from J; bases unmatched to any gene: 17. Germline V lookup: CDR1 MNHEY, CDR2 SVGEGT. The CDR3: CASSRTRTSGQPGADTQYF. CDR3 in DNA: TGTGCCAGCAGTAGGACCCGGACTAGCGGGCAACCGGGTGCAGATACGCAGTATTTT.